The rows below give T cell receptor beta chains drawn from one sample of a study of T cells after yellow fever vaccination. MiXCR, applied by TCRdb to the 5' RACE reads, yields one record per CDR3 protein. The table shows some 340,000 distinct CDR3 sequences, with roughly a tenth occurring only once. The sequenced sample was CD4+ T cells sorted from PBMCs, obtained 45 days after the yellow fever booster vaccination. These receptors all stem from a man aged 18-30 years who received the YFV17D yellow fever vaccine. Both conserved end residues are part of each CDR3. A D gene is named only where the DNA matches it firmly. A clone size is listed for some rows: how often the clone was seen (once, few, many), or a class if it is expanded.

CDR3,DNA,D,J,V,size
CASSITPRGYNEKFF,TGTGCCAGTAGTATCACCCCGCGGGGATACAATGAGAAGTTCTTC,NA,TRBJ2-1,TRBV19,NA
CASIQGDSPLHF,TGTGCCAGCATACAGGGTGATTCACCCCTCCACTTT,NA,TRBJ1-6,TRBV6-1,NA
CASSLERKAQYF,TGTGCCAGCAGCTTAGAACGGAAGGCCCAGTACTTC,NA,TRBJ2-5,TRBV6-6,few
CSARNPGQGGETQYF,TGCAGTGCTAGAAACCCGGGACAGGGAGGGGAGACCCAGTACTTC,TRBD1,TRBJ2-5,TRBV20-1,few
CSATGSPTGELFF,TGCAGTGCTACGGGCAGCCCAACCGGGGAGCTGTTTTTT,NA,TRBJ2-2,TRBV20-1,NA
CASSLIGRVTDTQYF,TGCGCCAGCAGTCTGATAGGGAGGGTGACAGATACGCAGTATTTT,TRBD2,TRBJ2-3,TRBV5-1,NA
CASRKEDSRGEKLFF,TGTGCCAGTAGAAAAGAGGACAGTAGAGGAGAAAAACTGTTTTTT,NA,TRBJ1-4,TRBV19,few
CASSVGVGQPQHF,TGTGCCAGCAGCGTAGGCGTCGGGCAGCCCCAGCATTTT,NA,TRBJ1-5,TRBV7-8,many
CATSDSTRAYNEQFF,TGTGCCACCAGTGATTCGACTAGGGCCTACAATGAGCAGTTCTTC,NA,TRBJ2-1,TRBV24-1,many
CASSVNSQETQYF,TGTGCCAGCAGCGTAAACAGCCAAGAGACCCAGTACTTC,NA,TRBJ2-5,TRBV9,NA
CASSGGLVLDTQYF,TGCGCCAGCAGCGGCGGACTAGTTCTGGATACGCAGTATTTT,TRBD2,TRBJ2-3,TRBV5-1,few
CASSLGSGINTGELFF,TGCGCCAGCAGCTTGGGTAGCGGGATCAACACCGGGGAGCTGTTTTTT,TRBD2,TRBJ2-2,TRBV5-1,many
CASSIWTGGSNQPQHF,TGTGCCAGTAGTATATGGACAGGGGGTAGCAATCAGCCCCAGCATTTT,TRBD1,TRBJ1-5,TRBV19,few
CASSYSVASTDTQYF,TGTGCCAGCAGTTACTCCGTCGCTAGCACAGATACGCAGTATTTT,NA,TRBJ2-3,TRBV6-2/TRBV6-3,many
CSAFTGDRQYF,TGCAGTGCTTTCACGGGGGATCGGCAGTACTTC,NA,TRBJ2-7,TRBV20-1,NA
CASSGTSTTHF,TGTGCCAGCAGTGGGACCTCGACCACGCATTTT,NA,TRBJ1-5,TRBV2,once
CASSLVFPGAGFQAFF,TGTGCCAGCAGCTTGGTGTTTCCGGGGGCAGGGTTCCAAGCTTTCTTT,NA,TRBJ1-1,TRBV5-5,NA
CASSYYENTYTQYF,TGTGCCAGCAGTTACTACGAGAACACTTATACGCAGTATTTT,NA,TRBJ2-3,TRBV6-2/TRBV6-3,few
CASSYRDISGGYTF,TGTGCCAGCAGCTACCGGGACATTTCAGGCGGCTACACCTTC,NA,TRBJ1-2,TRBV7-9,many
CSVRGQGAGEQFF,TGCAGCGTCAGGGGACAGGGGGCGGGGGAGCAGTTCTTC,TRBD1,TRBJ2-1,TRBV29-1,NA
CATSRGRFQETQYF,TGTGCCACCAGCAGAGGCCGGTTCCAAGAGACCCAGTACTTC,NA,TRBJ2-5,TRBV15,NA
CASSPEGHPGVAPLHF,TGCGCCAGCAGCCCTGAGGGACATCCGGGCGTTGCACCCCTCCACTTT,NA,TRBJ1-6,TRBV5-1,NA
CASSLGQGINEQYF,TGTGCCAGTAGTTTGGGACAGGGGATCAACGAGCAGTACTTC,TRBD1,TRBJ2-7,TRBV19,NA
CASCGYRQIYNEQFF,TGTGCCAGCTGCGGGTATAGACAGATCTACAATGAGCAGTTCTTC,NA,TRBJ2-1,TRBV6-2/TRBV6-3,NA